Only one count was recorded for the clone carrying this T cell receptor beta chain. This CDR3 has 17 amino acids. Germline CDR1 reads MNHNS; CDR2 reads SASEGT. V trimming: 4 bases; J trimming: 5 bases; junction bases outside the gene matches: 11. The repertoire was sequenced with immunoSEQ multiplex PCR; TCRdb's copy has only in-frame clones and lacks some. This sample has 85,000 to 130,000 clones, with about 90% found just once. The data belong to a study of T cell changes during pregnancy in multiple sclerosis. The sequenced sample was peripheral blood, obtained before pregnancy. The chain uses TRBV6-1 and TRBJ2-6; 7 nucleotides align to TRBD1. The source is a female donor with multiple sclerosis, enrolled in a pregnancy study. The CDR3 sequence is CASSGDRGSLWANVLTF. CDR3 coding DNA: TGTGCCAGCAGTGGGGACAGAGGTTCCCTCTGGGCCAACGTCCTGACTTTC.